These 22 T cell receptor beta chains originate from one sample sequenced in a study of Ad26.COV2.S vaccination and SARS-CoV-2 variants. Stated treatment: roughly 20 received Ad26.COV2.S at low or high dose, single or two shots; several received placebo; per-sample allocation not given. Day 63 after the first injection of vaccine or placebo was the sampling time. TCRdb's copy holds only in-frame clones and misses some; the assay was immunoSEQ multiplex PCR. Here the sample spans 430,000 or so clones, 89% being singletons. Here the sequenced sample was peripheral blood, taken in a trial of Ad26.COV2.S vaccine versus placebo. All receptors come from a person aged 18-60 years who received the Ad26.COV2.S COVID-19 vaccine or a placebo.

The chain couples TRBV19 to TRBJ2-5; D could derive from TRBD1 or TRBD2 (5 bases each). CDR1 is LNHDA and CDR2 is SQIVND in the germline V gene (reference sequence). V shed 5 bases and J shed 7 bases, with 17 bases lying between them. This CDR3 has 14 amino acids. The CDR3 is CASSLRDGGRTQYF. The DNA of the CDR3 is TGTGCCAGTAGTCTAAGGGACGGAGGCCGGACCCAGTACTTC.

The V gene is TRBV24-1, the J gene TRBJ2-3; 16 positions agree with TRBD2. Trimming took 3 bases from V and 6 from J; bases not matched to a gene: 5. The CDR3 consists of 17 residues. Germline loops: CDR1 KGHDR, CDR2 SFDVKD. The CDR3 DNA reads TGTGCCACCAGTGATCCGGGACTAGCGGGAGGGCGGGATACGCAGTATTTT. Translated: CATSDPGLAGGRDTQYF.

V and J are TRBV4-3 and TRBJ1-4, with 7 bases identical to TRBD1. V lost 4 bases to trimming and J lost 4 bases; unmatched junction nucleotides: 6. The CDR3 runs to 15 residues. Germline-derived CDR1 and CDR2 are LGHNA and YSLEER. The CDR3: CASSPRGPVNEKLFF. The CDR3 nucleotides are TGCGCCAGCAGCCCGAGGGGGCCGGTTAATGAAAAACTGTTTTTT.

This clone was observed once. The chain carries TRBV7-9 and TRBJ2-5; 7 positions match TRBD1. The CDR3 covers 14 residues. The ends lost 2 bases at V and 5 bases at J; junction bases unmatched: 5. In germline, CDR1 is SEHNR, CDR2 FQNEAQ (reference sequence). This CDR3 is CASSLITGVETQYF. The CDR3 nucleotides are TGTGCCAGCAGCTTAATCACAGGGGTGGAGACCCAGTACTTC.

The chain carries TRBV7-2 and TRBJ2-1; 7 bases map to TRBD2. The V gene's germline CDR1 is SGHTA and CDR2 FQGNSA. The CDR3 sequence is 14 residues long. V dropped 5 bases and J dropped 5; count of bases not matched to a gene: 6. CDR3 in DNA: TGTGCCAGCAGCCCTAGTAGCGGGCACAATGAGCAGTTCTTC. This gives the protein CASSPSSGHNEQFF.

The V gene is TRBV13, the J gene TRBJ2-7; 9 nucleotides match TRBD2. From germline, CDR1 is PRHDT and CDR2 FYEKMQ (reference sequence). The CDR3 covers 18 residues. The ends lost 3 bases at V and 5 bases at J; junction bases unmatched: 17. In DNA form, the CDR3 reads TGTGCCAGCAGCTTTCCCAACCCAACCGGGACTAGCATCGACGAGCAGTACGTC. Translation: CASSFPNPTGTSIDEQYV.

The V call is TRBV19, the J call TRBJ2-6, with TRBD1 identical over 8 bases. CDR3 size: 16 residues. The V gene's germline CDR1 is LNHDA and CDR2 SQIVND (reference sequence). V lost 6 bases, J lost 0 bases, and 4 bases stayed unmatched. The CDR3 DNA reads TGTGCCAGTAGACCAACAGGGGGCTCTGGGGCCAACGTCCTGACTTTC. Its protein product is CASRPTGGSGANVLTF.

Regarding this clone: The sample has other DNA sequences that encode this CDR3 too. This sequence joins TRBV7-2 and TRBJ1-2; the D is unclear. The CDR3 is 12 amino acids. The V gene lost 2 bases and the J gene lost 5 bases, with 6 bases spanning the gap. Germline V gene lookup returns CDR1 SGHTA and CDR2 FQGNSA. CDR3 in DNA: TGTGCCAGCAGCTTATACTCTTATGGCTACACCTTC. Translation: CASSLYSYGYTF.

With respect to this clone: A junction end diverges from the germline sequence, so it may reflect a read error. The V and J genes are TRBV15 and TRBJ1-2; a possible D gene is TRBD1 (5 bases). The CDR3 loop spans 15 amino acids. CDR1 is LNHNV and CDR2 is YYDKDF in the germline V gene (reference sequence). DNA of the CDR3: TGTGCCACCACCAGAATCGGGGGGGTTAACTATGGCTACACCTTC. It yields the protein CATTRIGGVNYGYTF.

The chain uses TRBV28 and TRBJ2-7; no clear D. The V gene's germline CDR1 is MDHEN and CDR2 SYDVKM. V was shortened by 5 bases and J by 9 bases, with 17 bases between the two germline ends. CDR3 length: 13 amino acids. CDR3: CASSGPQKSAQYF. CDR3 in DNA: TGTGCCAGCAGTGGACCGCAAAAATCCGCGCAGTACTTC.

This sequence joins TRBV27 and TRBJ2-5; unclear D gene. Between the trimmed V and J ends, which lost 7 bases and 1 base, there was a span of 10 bases. Germline-derived CDR1 and CDR2 are MNHEY and SMNVEV (reference sequence). The CDR3 is 13 residues long. CDR3 protein: CASTPPGQETQYF. The CDR3 nucleotides read TGTGCCAGCACCCCTCCCGGCCAAGAGACCCAGTACTTC.

The V and J genes are TRBV10-3 and TRBJ2-2; TRBD1 matches at 9 bases. After removal of 10 bases from V and 4 bases from J, the junction contained 10 bases not matched to a gene. Germline CDR1 and CDR2: ENHRY and SYGVKD. This CDR3 comprises 15 residues. CDR3: CASSPGTGITGELFF. The CDR3 nucleotides are TGTGCCAGCTCCCCCGGGACAGGGATCACCGGGGAGCTGTTTTTT.

The chain recombines TRBV5-5 with TRBJ2-7, with 7 bases identical to TRBD1. This CDR3 has 17 residues. Looked up from germline, CDR1 is SGHKS and CDR2 is YYEKEE (reference sequence). V was pared by 1 base and J by 4 bases, with 14 bases of the junction left unmatched. CDR3 residues: CASSLSTVGTVHYEQYF. The CDR3 nucleotides are TGTGCCAGCAGCTTGTCTACGGTTGGGACAGTACATTACGAGCAGTACTTC.

This chain connects TRBV7-8 to TRBJ2-2; D is ambiguous. Germline V lookup: CDR1 SGHVS, CDR2 FQNEAQ. This CDR3 spans 13 amino acids. V was clipped by 2 bases and J by 5 bases, with 6 bases between them. The CDR3 bases are TGTGCCAGCAGCTTATTGGGGACCGGGGAGCTGTTTTTT. Its translation is CASSLLGTGELFF.

CDR3 in DNA: TGTGCCATCAGTGAAAGTGGTGGTCAGGCCGAAAGCAATCAGCCCCAGCATTTT. This codes for CAISESGGQAESNQPQHF. This chain connects TRBV10-3 to TRBJ1-5, with unresolved D. The CDR3 contains 18 residues. Germline values: CDR1 ENHRY, CDR2 SYGVKD. V shed 3 bases and J shed 1 base, with 19 bases lying between them.

This clone was seen just once. The chain carries TRBV2 and TRBJ1-4; possibly TRBD1 for D (5 bases). V was pared by 6 bases and J by 12 bases, with 14 bases between. This CDR3 has 12 amino acids. Germline V CDR1 and CDR2: SNHLY, FYNNEI. CDR3 DNA sequence: TGTGCCAGCAGGCCAGGGTGGGGCGAACTGTTTTTT. The encoded protein is CASRPGWGELFF.

This clone was observed a handful of times. This chain joins TRBV19 and TRBJ1-5; 10 nucleotides agree with TRBD1. This CDR3 has 13 amino acids. Trimming cost V 10 bases and J 5 bases; bases outside gene matches: 5. CDR1 and CDR2 from the germline V gene are LNHDA and SQIVND (reference sequence). The CDR3 region is CATAGTGDQPQHF. The CDR3 DNA sequence: TGTGCCACCGCCGGGACAGGGGATCAGCCCCAGCATTTT.

The chain has TRBV5-1 and TRBJ1-1; D may be TRBD1 (5 bases). The CDR3 consists of 16 residues. V was pared by 0 bases and J by 1 base, with 13 bases between. CDR1 and CDR2 from the germline V gene are SGHRS and YFSETQ. The CDR3 nucleotides are TGCGCCAGCAGCTTGGACCGTAGACAGCAGAACACTGAAGCTTTCTTT. This encodes CASSLDRRQQNTEAFF.

This clone appeared a single time. The chain carries TRBV6-5 and TRBJ1-2; possible D gene TRBD1, 5 bases. The CDR3 runs 16 residues. The ends were cut back, 4 bases at V and 4 bases at J, with 19 bases in the middle. Looked up from germline, CDR1 is MNHEY and CDR2 is SVGAGI. The CDR3 sequence is CASSSLGPFRTYGYTF. The CDR3 DNA reads TGTGCCAGCAGTTCTTTGGGGCCATTTAGGACCTATGGCTACACCTTC.

This clone was picked up one time. The V gene is TRBV5-4, the J gene TRBJ2-5; tentative D call: TRBD2 (6 bases). Germline lookup yields CDR1 SGHNT and CDR2 YYREEE (reference sequence). The V and J ends lost 0 bases and 2 bases respectively, with 14 bases between them. The CDR3 extends over 16 amino acids. CDR3 loop: CASSLGREGPQETQYF. In nucleotides, the CDR3 is TGTGCCAGCAGCTTGGGGCGGGAAGGACCGCAAGAGACCCAGTACTTC.

A note on this clone: The sample holds other DNA sequences that translate to the same CDR3. DNA for the CDR3: TGTGCCAGCAGCGTAGATCCACAGGGTAATACCGGGGAGCTGTTTTTT. Its translation is CASSVDPQGNTGELFF. This chain links TRBV9 with TRBJ2-2; tentatively, D is TRBD1 (6 bases). V gave up 0 bases and J gave up 5 bases, with 14 bases separating them. This CDR3 is built from 16 residues. The germline CDR1 and CDR2 sequences are SGDLS and YYNGEE.

Comments on this clone: Distinct nucleotide sequences in the sample also encode this CDR3. This chain joins TRBV5-1 and TRBJ2-7, with D hard to call. CDR3 length: 12 amino acids. The V end lost 2 bases, the J end lost 0 bases, and 3 bases lay between the germline ends. Germline CDR1 reads SGHRS; CDR2 reads YFSETQ. The CDR3 spells CASSFSSYEQYF. CDR3 coding DNA: TGCGCCAGCAGCTTCAGCTCCTACGAGCAGTACTTC.